A selection of T cell receptor beta chains follows, all from one sample in a study of blood T cell repertoires in COVID-19. Sequencing was performed with immunoSEQ multiplex PCR; in TCRdb, only in-frame clones are kept and a portion is missing. The data show around 180,000 clones, roughly 78% seen once. The sample comprised peripheral blood. The source of these receptors is a man between 65 and 85 years old with active or convalescent COVID-19. Each CDR3 is given with its conserved first and last residue. Fields, in order: V gene, J gene, clone size, D gene, CDR3 DNA, CDR3 protein. D genes are given only for firm matches. Size is omitted from some rows. Given values are once, few, many or a class for expanded clones.

v_gene: TRBV12-3/TRBV12-4
j_gene: TRBJ2-2
abundance: NA
d_gene: NA
CDR3nt: TGTGCCAGCAGCTTCTACACCGGGGAGCTGTTTTTT
CDR3aa: CASSFYTGELFF

v_gene: TRBV19
j_gene: TRBJ1-2
abundance: NA
d_gene: TRBD1
CDR3nt: TGTGCCAGTAGTACCAGGGGGCCAGGGGGCTTCTATGGCTACACCTTC
CDR3aa: CASSTRGPGGFYGYTF

v_gene: TRBV5-1
j_gene: TRBJ1-2
abundance: NA
d_gene: NA
CDR3nt: TGCGCCAGCAGCTACGCCTCGACAGAGAACTATGGCTACACCTTC
CDR3aa: CASSYASTENYGYTF

v_gene: TRBV10-2
j_gene: TRBJ1-5
abundance: NA
d_gene: NA
CDR3nt: TGCGCCAGCAGACAGGTGGAGGGGCAGCCCCAGCATTTT
CDR3aa: CASRQVEGQPQHF

v_gene: TRBV6-2/TRBV6-3
j_gene: TRBJ2-7
abundance: few
d_gene: NA
CDR3nt: TGTGCCAGCAGTCACAGGTACGAGCAGTACTTC
CDR3aa: CASSHRYEQYF

v_gene: TRBV5-1
j_gene: TRBJ1-1
abundance: NA
d_gene: TRBD1
CDR3nt: TGCGCCAGCAGCAGGGGACAGGGGGCGGTTGAAGCTTTCTTT
CDR3aa: CASSRGQGAVEAFF

v_gene: TRBV27
j_gene: TRBJ2-1
abundance: NA
d_gene: NA
CDR3nt: TGTGCCAGCAAGATCCTAGGCTCCTACAATGAGCAGTTCTTC
CDR3aa: CASKILGSYNEQFF

v_gene: TRBV9
j_gene: TRBJ2-1
abundance: NA
d_gene: NA
CDR3nt: TGTGCCAGCAGCGTAGGACATGTGGGGGGGCCCTTGAATGAGCAGTTCTTC
CDR3aa: CASSVGHVGGPLNEQFF

v_gene: TRBV12-3/TRBV12-4
j_gene: TRBJ2-5
abundance: NA
d_gene: NA
CDR3nt: TGTGCCAGCAGTTTGGGGAGGTGGGAGACCCAGTACTTC
CDR3aa: CASSLGRWETQYF

v_gene: TRBV25-1
j_gene: TRBJ1-1
abundance: once
d_gene: NA
CDR3nt: TGTGCCAGCAGCGGGATGGGGGGGGTTGCTTTCTTT
CDR3aa: CASSGMGGVAFF

v_gene: TRBV7-9
j_gene: TRBJ1-1
abundance: NA
d_gene: TRBD1
CDR3nt: TGTGCCAGCAGCTCGACAGGGTCTACTGAAGCTTTCTTT
CDR3aa: CASSSTGSTEAFF

v_gene: TRBV19
j_gene: TRBJ2-2
abundance: once
d_gene: NA
CDR3nt: TGTGCCAGTAGTATGGCAGGGGTAGAAGGGGAGCTGTTTTTT
CDR3aa: CASSMAGVEGELFF

v_gene: TRBV25-1
j_gene: TRBJ1-1
abundance: NA
d_gene: NA
CDR3nt: TGTGCCGCATTAAACAACAGGGTCCCCCACGAGAACACTGAAGCTTTCTTT
CDR3aa: CAALNNRVPHENTEAFF

v_gene: TRBV30
j_gene: TRBJ2-1
abundance: NA
d_gene: TRBD1
CDR3nt: TGTGCCTGGATGGACAGGGGTTCCTACAATGAGCAGTTCTTC
CDR3aa: CAWMDRGSYNEQFF

v_gene: TRBV7-2
j_gene: TRBJ1-3
abundance: NA
d_gene: NA
CDR3nt: TGTGCCAGCACCCGGGACACGAGCTCTGGAAACACCATATATTTT
CDR3aa: CASTRDTSSGNTIYF

v_gene: TRBV5-1
j_gene: TRBJ1-3
abundance: NA
d_gene: NA
CDR3nt: TGCGCCAGCAGCTTGTCCAGGGACTCTGGAAACACCATATATTTT
CDR3aa: CASSLSRDSGNTIYF

v_gene: TRBV5-6
j_gene: TRBJ1-1
abundance: NA
d_gene: NA
CDR3nt: TGTGCCAGCAGCGTTGGGCGGGATCCTCTAACTGAAGCTTTCTTT
CDR3aa: CASSVGRDPLTEAFF

v_gene: TRBV6-5
j_gene: TRBJ1-1
abundance: NA
d_gene: TRBD1
CDR3nt: TGTGCCTGTATTGGCAGGGGGCTAACTGAAGCTTTCTTT
CDR3aa: CACIGRGLTEAFF

v_gene: TRBV6-5
j_gene: TRBJ1-2
abundance: NA
d_gene: NA
CDR3nt: TGTGCCAGCAGTTACTCGGGCAGGGAGGGCTATGGCTACACCTTC
CDR3aa: CASSYSGREGYGYTF

v_gene: TRBV12-5
j_gene: TRBJ2-1
abundance: NA
d_gene: NA
CDR3nt: TGTGCTAGTGGTTTGGTGGGGTTTTTGCGGGAAAAAGATGAGCAGTTCTTC
CDR3aa: CASGLVGFLREKDEQFF

v_gene: TRBV18
j_gene: TRBJ1-2
abundance: NA
d_gene: TRBD1
CDR3nt: TGTGCCAGCTCCCGACAGGGCCCGAACGCTAACTATGGCTACACCTTC
CDR3aa: CASSRQGPNANYGYTF

v_gene: TRBV5-8
j_gene: TRBJ1-4
abundance: few
d_gene: NA
CDR3nt: TGTGCCAGCAGCTTCTTCGGACGCGAGGGTGAAAAACTGTTTTTT
CDR3aa: CASSFFGREGEKLFF

v_gene: TRBV28
j_gene: TRBJ1-2
abundance: NA
d_gene: NA
CDR3nt: TGTGCCAGCAGATCACAGGATACTAACTATGGCTACACCTTC
CDR3aa: CASRSQDTNYGYTF

v_gene: TRBV25-1
j_gene: TRBJ2-2
abundance: NA
d_gene: TRBD1
CDR3nt: TGTGCCAGCAAAGGATCCATGGGGACAGGACGGAACACCGGGGAGCTGTTTTTT
CDR3aa: CASKGSMGTGRNTGELFF

v_gene: TRBV6-5
j_gene: TRBJ1-1
abundance: NA
d_gene: NA
CDR3nt: TGTGCCAGCAGGACGGCTAGAAACACTGAAGCTTTCTTT
CDR3aa: CASRTARNTEAFF

v_gene: TRBV7-2
j_gene: TRBJ1-2
abundance: few
d_gene: TRBD1
CDR3nt: TGTGCCAGCACCCCCCGGACAGGGGCTAACTATGGCTACACCTTC
CDR3aa: CASTPRTGANYGYTF

v_gene: TRBV6-6
j_gene: TRBJ1-2
abundance: NA
d_gene: TRBD1
CDR3nt: TGTGCCAGCAGACCCGGGACAGTCTATGGCTACACCTTC
CDR3aa: CASRPGTVYGYTF

v_gene: TRBV4-1
j_gene: TRBJ2-1
abundance: NA
d_gene: TRBD2
CDR3nt: TGCGCCAGCTCCCGGAGCGGGGGGAACTCCTACAATGAGCAGTTCTTC
CDR3aa: CASSRSGGNSYNEQFF

v_gene: TRBV28
j_gene: TRBJ1-5
abundance: NA
d_gene: TRBD1
CDR3nt: TGTGCCAGCAGTTCCCCGACAGGGGAATATCAGCCCCAGCATTTT
CDR3aa: CASSSPTGEYQPQHF

v_gene: TRBV27
j_gene: TRBJ1-2
abundance: NA
d_gene: NA
CDR3nt: TGTGCCAGCAGTTTATTCCAGGGGAACTATGGCTACACCTTC
CDR3aa: CASSLFQGNYGYTF

v_gene: TRBV18
j_gene: TRBJ2-1
abundance: once
d_gene: TRBD2
CDR3nt: TGTGCCAGCTCACCACCAGCGGGGGGGGGTAATGAGCAGTTCTTC
CDR3aa: CASSPPAGGGNEQFF

v_gene: TRBV27
j_gene: TRBJ2-7
abundance: once
d_gene: TRBD2
CDR3nt: TGTGCCAGCAGTTCGTTGACTAGCGGGTACGAGCAGTACTTC
CDR3aa: CASSSLTSGYEQYF

v_gene: TRBV11-2
j_gene: TRBJ2-3
abundance: many
d_gene: NA
CDR3nt: TGTGCCAGCAGCGGTCTGTCGCGCTCGCGGGATACGCAGTATTTT
CDR3aa: CASSGLSRSRDTQYF

v_gene: TRBV18
j_gene: TRBJ2-1
abundance: NA
d_gene: NA
CDR3nt: TGTGCCAGCGTGGAGTACAATGAGCAGTTCTTC
CDR3aa: CASVEYNEQFF

v_gene: TRBV30
j_gene: TRBJ1-5
abundance: NA
d_gene: TRBD1
CDR3nt: TGTGCCTGGAGTGTCCAGGGGGCTGATCAGCCCCAGCATTTT
CDR3aa: CAWSVQGADQPQHF

v_gene: TRBV10-1
j_gene: TRBJ2-1
abundance: once
d_gene: TRBD2
CDR3nt: TGCGCCAGCAGTGCCAGAGCTAGCGGGAGAGGCAATGAGCAGTTCTTC
CDR3aa: CASSARASGRGNEQFF

v_gene: TRBV30
j_gene: TRBJ2-4
abundance: once
d_gene: NA
CDR3nt: TGTGCCTGGAGTGGAGGCGGAGGCATTCAGTACTTC
CDR3aa: CAWSGGGGIQYF

v_gene: TRBV19
j_gene: TRBJ1-1
abundance: NA
d_gene: TRBD1
CDR3nt: TGTGCCAGTAGTATCGGTCTTTCAGTTTTTGGGGACAGGGCCTATGGGAACACTGAAGCTTTCTTT
CDR3aa: CASSIGLSVFGDRAYGNTEAFF

v_gene: TRBV7-8
j_gene: TRBJ2-1
abundance: NA
d_gene: NA
CDR3nt: TGTGCCAGCAGCTTCTACCCCCTAGCTGCCCACAATGAGCAGTTCTTC
CDR3aa: CASSFYPLAAHNEQFF

v_gene: TRBV7-3
j_gene: TRBJ2-1
abundance: NA
d_gene: NA
CDR3nt: TGTGCCAGCAGCTTGAGCCCTTCACCCAATGAGCAGTTCTTC
CDR3aa: CASSLSPSPNEQFF

v_gene: TRBV9
j_gene: TRBJ2-1
abundance: NA
d_gene: TRBD2
CDR3nt: TGTGCCAGCAGCGGAGCATTCCAAAGCGGGAGTACCTACAATGAGCAGTTCTTC
CDR3aa: CASSGAFQSGSTYNEQFF

v_gene: TRBV19
j_gene: TRBJ1-4
abundance: few
d_gene: TRBD1
CDR3nt: TGTGCCAGTACCGATGGGGCAGGGGGGACTAATGAAAAACTGTTTTTT
CDR3aa: CASTDGAGGTNEKLFF

v_gene: TRBV5-4
j_gene: TRBJ2-2
abundance: NA
d_gene: NA
CDR3nt: TGTGCCAGCAGCCTCGGTCGGGACACCGGGGAGCTGTTTTTT
CDR3aa: CASSLGRDTGELFF

v_gene: TRBV2
j_gene: TRBJ2-7
abundance: NA
d_gene: TRBD1
CDR3nt: TGTGCCAGCAGTGCTGGACAGGCCGCTTTTTACGAGCAGTACTTC
CDR3aa: CASSAGQAAFYEQYF

v_gene: TRBV10-3
j_gene: TRBJ1-1
abundance: NA
d_gene: NA
CDR3nt: TGTGCCATCAGTTCTAACAGGGAATTGAACACTGAAGCTTTCTTT
CDR3aa: CAISSNRELNTEAFF

v_gene: TRBV3-1/TRBV3-2
j_gene: TRBJ2-1
abundance: NA
d_gene: TRBD2
CDR3nt: TGTGCCAGCAGCCCCCCGACTAGCGGGAATCACAATGAGCAGTTCTTC
CDR3aa: CASSPPTSGNHNEQFF

v_gene: TRBV9
j_gene: TRBJ2-2
abundance: once
d_gene: NA
CDR3nt: TGTGCCAGCAGCGTAGTTAGCGGCGGTAGCGGGGAGCTGTTTTTT
CDR3aa: CASSVVSGGSGELFF

v_gene: TRBV5-5
j_gene: TRBJ2-5
abundance: NA
d_gene: TRBD1
CDR3nt: TGTGCCAGCAGTAGGGACAGGGTCCAAGAGACCCAGTACTTC
CDR3aa: CASSRDRVQETQYF

v_gene: TRBV9
j_gene: TRBJ2-7
abundance: NA
d_gene: TRBD1
CDR3nt: TGTGCCAGCAGCGTAGGGGGGACAGGGGTCCACGAGCAGTACTTC
CDR3aa: CASSVGGTGVHEQYF

v_gene: TRBV7-8
j_gene: TRBJ2-7
abundance: NA
d_gene: NA
CDR3nt: TGTGCCAGCAGCATTATGGGGGAGGGGGGTCGCTACGAGCAGTACTTC
CDR3aa: CASSIMGEGGRYEQYF

v_gene: TRBV6-5
j_gene: TRBJ1-5
abundance: few
d_gene: NA
CDR3nt: TGTGCCAGCGAGAGGACCGGGGGCAATCAGCCCCAGCATTTT
CDR3aa: CASERTGGNQPQHF

v_gene: TRBV7-2
j_gene: TRBJ1-2
abundance: NA
d_gene: NA
CDR3nt: TGTGCCAGCAGCTTAGTTGCAGGGATGTCCTATGGCTACACCTTC
CDR3aa: CASSLVAGMSYGYTF

v_gene: TRBV7-2
j_gene: TRBJ1-2
abundance: NA
d_gene: TRBD1
CDR3nt: TGTGCCAGCAGCTTTGGGGGGACAGGGAGGATTTCAGGCTACACCTTC
CDR3aa: CASSFGGTGRISGYTF

v_gene: TRBV7-9
j_gene: TRBJ1-2
abundance: NA
d_gene: NA
CDR3nt: TGTGCCACGGACGGAAGAGGGCACTACACTAGGAGTGGCTACACCTTC
CDR3aa: CATDGRGHYTRSGYTF

v_gene: TRBV4-2
j_gene: TRBJ2-3
abundance: NA
d_gene: NA
CDR3nt: TGTGCCAGCAGCCAATTACAGGGTCTGGCAGATACGCAGTATTTT
CDR3aa: CASSQLQGLADTQYF

v_gene: TRBV15
j_gene: TRBJ1-5
abundance: NA
d_gene: NA
CDR3nt: TGTGCCACCTCTTCTAAAACAGGGACAAATAGCAATCAGCCCCAGCATTTT
CDR3aa: CATSSKTGTNSNQPQHF

v_gene: TRBV4-2
j_gene: TRBJ2-2
abundance: NA
d_gene: NA
CDR3nt: TGTGCCAGCAGCCAAGAAGGGCAGGACAGGGAGCTGTTTTTT
CDR3aa: CASSQEGQDRELFF

v_gene: TRBV20-1
j_gene: TRBJ2-1
abundance: NA
d_gene: NA
CDR3nt: TGCAGTGGACTTCTCTACAATGAGCAGTTCTTC
CDR3aa: CSGLLYNEQFF